This T cell receptor (beta chain) was documented in a study of T cell responses to AZD1222 COVID-19 vaccine. TCRdb's table, derived via immunoSEQ multiplex PCR, lists solely in-frame clones and lacks some. This sample has about 59,000 clones, with 85% to 90% found just once. V was pared by 4 bases and J by 0 bases, with 3 bases between. Germline CDR1 and CDR2: MNHEY and SVGEGT. The CDR3 runs to 12 residues. The clonotype comes from an adult who received the AZD1222 COVID-19 vaccine. V gene TRBV6-2 or TRBV6-3 combines with J gene TRBJ1-2, with D uncertain. Here the sequenced sample was peripheral blood, taken 28 days after the second AZD1222 dose. The CDR3 region is CASSSSNYGYTF. The CDR3 DNA reads TGTGCCAGCAGTTCTTCTAACTATGGCTACACCTTC.